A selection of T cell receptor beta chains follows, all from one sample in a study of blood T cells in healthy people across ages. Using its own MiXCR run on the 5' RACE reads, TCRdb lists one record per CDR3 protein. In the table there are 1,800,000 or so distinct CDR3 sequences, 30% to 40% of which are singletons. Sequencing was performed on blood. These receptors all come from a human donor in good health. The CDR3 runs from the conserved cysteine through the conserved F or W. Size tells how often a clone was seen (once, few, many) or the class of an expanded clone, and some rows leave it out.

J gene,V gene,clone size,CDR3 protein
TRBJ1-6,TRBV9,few,CASSVRAGDGSPLHF
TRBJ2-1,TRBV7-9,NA,CASSLWAGKGSEQFF
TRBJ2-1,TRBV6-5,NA,CASSYKGIPFGEQFF
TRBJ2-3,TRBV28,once,CASSPGGRTVHPDTQYF
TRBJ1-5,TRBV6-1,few,CASTIHKTYSNQPQHF
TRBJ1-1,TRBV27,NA,CASSFDRVRTEAFF
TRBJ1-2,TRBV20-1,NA,CSATGQGLANYGYTF
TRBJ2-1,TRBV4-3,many,CASSQTKYEGKEQFF
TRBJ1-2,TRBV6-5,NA,CASISLGMGNNYGYTF
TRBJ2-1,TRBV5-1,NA,CASSSGLMDGDEQFF
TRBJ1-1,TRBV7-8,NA,CASSQRKTGPLVTEAFF
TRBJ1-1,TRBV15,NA,CATSRDLPEAFF
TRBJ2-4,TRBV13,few,CASSSPLPSAVRIQYF
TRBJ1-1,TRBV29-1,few,CSVAVGGGTEAFF
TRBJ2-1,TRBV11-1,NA,CASGLQAGGDNEQFF
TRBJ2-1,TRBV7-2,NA,CASEHRRLYNEQFF
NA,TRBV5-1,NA,CASRGRGKDEQYF
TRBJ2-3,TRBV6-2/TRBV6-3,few,CASRPPGGSTDTQYF
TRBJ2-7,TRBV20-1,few,CSIETSGGSYEQYF
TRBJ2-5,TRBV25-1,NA,CASSVAMLGTQYF
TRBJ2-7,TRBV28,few,CASSETGGPYEQYF
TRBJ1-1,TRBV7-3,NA,CASSFRQGAFF
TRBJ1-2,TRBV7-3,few,CASSPIADTTNYGYTF
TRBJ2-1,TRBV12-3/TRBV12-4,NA,CASSYLASGGGYNEQFF
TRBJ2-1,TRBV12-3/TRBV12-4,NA,CAGSLSLSGGHFGLEQFF
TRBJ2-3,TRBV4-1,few,CASSQEGKRTQYF
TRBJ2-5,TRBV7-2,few,CASSSGLVGPKTQYF
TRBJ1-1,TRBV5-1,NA,CASSSDSRGTEAFF
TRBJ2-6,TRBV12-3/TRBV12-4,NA,CASSPQPRGAGANVLTF
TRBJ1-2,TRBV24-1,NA,CATSDQANYGYTF
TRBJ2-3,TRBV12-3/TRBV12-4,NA,CTSSFAGSTDTQYF
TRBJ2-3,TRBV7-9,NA,CASSRGSLVADTQYF
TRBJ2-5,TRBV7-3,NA,CASSITTGTQETQYF
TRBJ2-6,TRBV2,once,CASSVDTAGANVLTF
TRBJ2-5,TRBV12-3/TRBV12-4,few,CASSLLTGTRGETQYF
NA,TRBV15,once,CATSREVQGGYEQYF
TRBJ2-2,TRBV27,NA,CASSSPGQGAPGELFF
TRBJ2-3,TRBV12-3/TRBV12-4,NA,CASKSSWTDTQYF
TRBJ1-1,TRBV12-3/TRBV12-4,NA,CASSALTARVKAFF
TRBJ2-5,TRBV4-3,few,CASSQSIAFKETQYF
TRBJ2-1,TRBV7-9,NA,CASSLNRGWEQFF
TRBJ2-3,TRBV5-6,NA,CASSLAIAGGLPDTQYF
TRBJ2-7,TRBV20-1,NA,CSARVGGVGNEQYF
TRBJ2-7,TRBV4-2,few,CASSQGPEDRAYEQYF
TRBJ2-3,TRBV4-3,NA,CASSQVLRQGADTQYF
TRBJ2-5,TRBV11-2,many,CASSSGVGGETQYF
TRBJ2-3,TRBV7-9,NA,CASSLGRVLNTDTQYF
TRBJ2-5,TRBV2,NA,CTSRRSDETQYF
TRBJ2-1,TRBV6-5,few,CASSVPGEYNEQFF
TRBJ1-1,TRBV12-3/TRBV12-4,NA,CASTLGQGRNTEAFF
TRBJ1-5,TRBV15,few,CATKPRDSNQPQHF
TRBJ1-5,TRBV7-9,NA,CASSQGGAGNQPQHF